This T cell receptor beta chain comes out of a study of shared clonotypes between healthy human individuals. Germline V gene sequence: CDR1 LNHDA, CDR2 SQIVND (reference sequence). J gave up 8 bases and V 7 bases, and 7 bases lay outside the gene matches. CDR3 length: 12 residues. For each subset, genomic DNA was distributed in equal portions over several immunoSEQ plates. Assay: immunoSEQ multiplex PCR; the TCRdb copy retains only in-frame clones and omits some. Counted here are 2 million to 3 million clones, more than 80% occurring once; the ten biggest clones make up under 0.15%. The chain carries TRBV19 and TRBJ1-1; 7 bases are shared with TRBD1. The sequenced material came from naive CD4+ T cells sorted from blood. Subset of the sample: CD45RA+ positively selected. This receptor was identified in a man in his late teens or twenties in good health. The CDR3 sequence is CASTKGASEAFF. The DNA of the CDR3 is TGTGCCAGTACCAAGGGGGCATCAGAAGCTTTCTTT.